By sample share, the clone carrying this TCR beta chain is medium-sized. Antigen specificity is unknown. Every patient was untreated before thyroid surgery. Original handling: Construction of a distant-metastasis classifier for papillary thyroid cancer relied on CDR3 differences across clinicopathological groups. TCRdb called clones again from the PCR reads with MiXCR. The V and J calls shown here were made by TCRdb, not taken from the authors' results. The table includes 26,000 or so clones, less than 4% detected once. This CDR3 comprises 13 residues. The germline V gene encodes CDR1 SGHTA and CDR2 FQGNSA. Trimming shortened V by 3 bases and J by 0 bases, and 0 bases separated the two germline ends. This sample is part of a study of metastatic and nonmetastatic thyroid tumors. Study-wide context: Across peripheral blood and tumor or nodule tissue samples taken from malignant and benign thyroid patients, the repertoires were compared with one another.

Study-level results: Within blood and tumor, benign nodules reportedly had significantly lower TCR beta diversity than malignant thyroid tumors did.

The chain uses TRBV7-2 and TRBJ2-6; D is ambiguous. Sample: blood. This receptor was obtained from a male donor with papillary thyroid cancer or a benign thyroid nodule (not recorded which). Some clones in this sample may be carry-over from other donors' samples. CDR3 coding DNA: TGTGCCAGCAGCTTCTCTGGGGCCAACGTCCTGACTTTC. This encodes CASSFSGANVLTF.